Listed here are 29 T cell receptor beta chains from one sample, sequenced in a study of blood T cell repertoires in COVID-19. Only in-frame clones appear in the TCRdb table, and some are missing; sequencing was by immunoSEQ multiplex PCR. The sample records some 240,000 clones, approximately 78% being singletons. Sequenced sample: peripheral blood. The source of these receptors is a woman in her seventies with COVID-19, enrolled during active disease.

This clone has a single count. The rearrangement links TRBV6-2 or TRBV6-3 to TRBJ1-1; D gene unclear. The CDR3 extends over 12 amino acids. V dropped 1 base and J dropped 11 bases, with 11 bases sitting between them. CDR1 and CDR2 from the germline V gene are MNHEY and SVGEGT. CDR3 sequence (DNA): TGTGCCAGCAGTTACTATGGGGAGAAGGCTTTCTTT. It encodes CASSYYGEKAFF.

This chain joins TRBV19 and TRBJ1-1, with no clear D. The V gene's germline CDR1 is LNHDA and CDR2 SQIVND (reference sequence). V lost 6 bases, J lost 0 bases, and 8 bases lay in between. The CDR3 sequence is 13 residues long. CDR3 amino acids: CASSVVLNTEAFF. In nucleotides, the CDR3 is TGTGCCAGTAGCGTAGTTCTGAACACTGAAGCTTTCTTT.

The chain carries TRBV14 and TRBJ1-1; 7 bases line up with TRBD1. Trimming cost V 5 bases and J 1 base; bases outside gene matches: 7. CDR1 SGHDN and CDR2 FVKESK come from the germline V gene. CDR3 length equals 15 residues. Here the CDR3 reads CASSGRTGWNTEAFF. The CDR3 coding sequence is TGTGCCAGCAGCGGACGGACAGGATGGAACACTGAAGCTTTCTTT. Filled out from reference TRBV14 and TRBJ1-1, the complete variable domain reads EAGVTQFPSHSVIEKGQTVTLRCDPISGHDNLYWYRRVMGKEIKFLLHFVKESKQDESGMPNNRFLAERTGGTYSTLKVQPAELEDSGVYFCASSGRTGWNTEAFFGQGTRLTVV.

The chain is built from TRBV27 and TRBJ2-2, with TRBD1 identical over 9 bases. The V segment lost 5 bases and the J segment 5 bases; nucleotides outside the gene matches: 6. This CDR3 region has 15 residues. Germline V gives CDR1 MNHEY, CDR2 SMNVEV (reference sequence). The CDR3 region is CASSGTGSITGELFF. The CDR3, as DNA: TGTGCCAGCAGTGGGACAGGGAGTATAACCGGGGAGCTGTTTTTT.

The rearrangement joins TRBV6-5 to TRBJ2-7, with no clear D. In germline, CDR1 is MNHEY, CDR2 SVGAGI. The CDR3 extends over 15 amino acids. V lost 6 bases and J lost 0, with 15 bases in between. CDR3 sequence: CASRISELASYEQYF. Written as DNA, the CDR3 is TGTGCCAGCAGAATATCGGAGTTAGCCTCCTACGAGCAGTACTTC.

The chain joins TRBV10-3 to TRBJ2-5; 7 nucleotides agree with TRBD2. Germline lookup yields CDR1 ENHRY and CDR2 SYGVKD. This CDR3 has 14 residues. Losses at the gene ends were 0 bases for V and 4 bases for J; bases not matched to a gene: 2. The CDR3 sequence: CAISESGGVETQYF. The CDR3 nucleotides are TGTGCCATCAGTGAGTCGGGGGGGGTAGAGACCCAGTACTTC.

J is TRBJ1-6 and V is TRBV14; 9 bases map to TRBD1. CDR3 length equals 15 residues. Germline V CDR1 and CDR2: SGHDN, FVKESK. V gave up 4 bases and J gave up 13 bases; unmatched junction bases: 11. The CDR3 DNA is TGTGCCAGCAGCCCGACGGGGACAGGGTTGGGTCCCCTCCACTTT. Amino acids: CASSPTGTGLGPLHF.

The rearrangement links TRBV20-1 to TRBJ1-2; the D is unclear. Trimming pared 3 bases from V and 1 base from J, leaving 12 bases between. From germline, CDR1 is DFQATT and CDR2 SNEGSKA (reference sequence). The CDR3 contains 14 residues. As DNA, the CDR3 is TGCAGTGCTAGTTACAGCCGAAATAACTATGGCTACACCTTC. This gives the protein CSASYSRNNYGYTF.

This clone was picked up one time. V usage is TRBV4-2 and J usage is TRBJ2-3; 11 bases match TRBD2. CDR1 and CDR2 (germline): LGHNA, YNFKEQ. This CDR3 has 17 residues. Unmatched junction bases numbered 6, after V lost 2 bases and J lost 2 bases. The CDR3 DNA reads as TGTGCCAGCAGCCAACTACGACTAGCGGGAAACACAGATACGCAGTATTTT. Amino acids: CASSQLRLAGNTDTQYF.

The chain links TRBV7-2 to TRBJ2-1; 10 bases align to TRBD2. CDR1 is SGHTA and CDR2 is FQGNSA in the germline V gene. J lost 8 bases, V lost 2 bases, and 6 bases had no gene match. CDR3 size: 15 residues. The CDR3 here is CASSLLAGDRYEQFF. The DNA for the CDR3 is TGTGCCAGCAGCTTACTAGCGGGAGACCGCTATGAGCAGTTCTTC.

This clone was observed a single time. The J gene is TRBJ2-7, the V gene TRBV7-2, with TRBD1 matching 11 bases. The CDR3 consists of 14 residues. With V trimmed by 5 bases and J by 6 bases, 6 bases remained unmatched. From germline, CDR1 is SGHTA and CDR2 FQGNSA. The CDR3 loop is CASSVFGTGGEQYF. The CDR3 DNA sequence: TGTGCCAGCAGCGTTTTTGGGACAGGGGGCGAGCAGTACTTC.

The genes are TRBV30 and TRBJ1-2; 9 bases align to TRBD1. CDR1 GTSNPN and CDR2 SVGIG come from the germline V gene (reference sequence). The CDR3 consists of 13 residues. Trimming cost V 4 bases and J 8 bases; bases outside gene matches: 8. CDR3 amino acids: CAWIVDRGVGYTF. The CDR3 DNA is TGTGCCTGGATTGTGGACAGGGGAGTAGGCTACACCTTC.

The rearrangement uses TRBV19 and TRBJ2-5; 8 nucleotides align to TRBD1. This CDR3 is 16 amino acids long. In germline, CDR1 is LNHDA, CDR2 SQIVND (reference sequence). The V segment lost 9 bases and the J segment 5 bases; nucleotides outside the gene matches: 17. As DNA, the CDR3 is TGTGCCAGGCCGCGCCCGGGACAGGTTCTTTTGGAGACCCAGTACTTC. It is translated as CARPRPGQVLLETQYF.

V gene TRBV5-6 combines with J gene TRBJ2-1, with 9 bases fitting TRBD1. Germline assignment: CDR1 SGHDT and CDR2 YYEEEE. Trimming at V came to 4 bases and at J to 12 bases, leaving 14 bases not matched to a gene. CDR3 length: 15 amino acids. CDR3: CASSGWGQGVLGQFF. The CDR3 bases are TGTGCCAGCAGCGGGTGGGGACAGGGCGTTTTGGGGCAGTTCTTC.

V is TRBV24-1 and J is TRBJ1-1; D is unclear. Trimming removed 5 bases from V and 4 bases from J, with 10 bases in between. Germline V gives CDR1 KGHDR, CDR2 SFDVKD. This CDR3 has 13 residues. The CDR3 region has the DNA TGTGCCACCAGTGCTCAACGAGGCACTGAAGCTTTCTTT. It specifies CATSAQRGTEAFF.

V is TRBV6-2 or TRBV6-3 and J is TRBJ2-1, with D possibly TRBD1 on 5 matching bases. CDR1 and CDR2 (germline): MNHEY, SVGEGT. The CDR3 has 15 amino acids. V lost 5 bases to trimming and J lost 3 bases, with 14 bases between them. CDR3 amino acids: CASSHAGSFYNEQFF. The CDR3 coding sequence is TGTGCCAGCAGTCATGCAGGGTCTTTCTACAATGAGCAGTTCTTC.

The V call is TRBV11-2, the J call TRBJ2-7; TRBD1 matches 9 bases. Germline V lookup: CDR1 SGHAT, CDR2 FQNNGV. V lost 1 base, J lost 5 bases, and 6 bases stayed unmatched. The CDR3 totals 15 residues. The CDR3 here is CASSLVRGQGHEQYF. The CDR3 coding sequence is TGTGCCAGCAGCTTAGTCCGGGGACAGGGCCACGAGCAGTACTTC.

The chain recombines TRBV11-1 with TRBJ1-1, with TRBD1 as a possible D gene (6 bases). Germline-derived CDR1 and CDR2 are SGHAT and FQDESV (reference sequence). This CDR3 contains 15 residues. Between the trimmed V and J ends, which lost 5 bases and 4 bases, there was a span of 17 bases. CDR3: CASSPDLRGRTEAFF. DNA for the CDR3: TGTGCCAGCAGCCCCGACTTGCGGGGGCGCACTGAAGCTTTCTTT. Supplemented by reference TRBV11-1 and TRBJ1-1, the full variable domain reads EAEVAQSPRYKITEKSQAVAFWCDPISGHATLYWYRQILGQGPELLVQFQDESVVDDSQLPKDRFSAERLKGVDSTLKIQPAELGDSAMYLCASSPDLRGRTEAFFGQGTRLTVV.

This chain joins TRBV27 and TRBJ2-2, with D tentatively TRBD1 (6 bases). Germline CDR1 is MNHEY and CDR2 is SMNVEV (reference sequence). The V and J ends lost 7 bases and 0 bases respectively, with 15 bases between them. The CDR3 loop spans 16 amino acids. CDR3: CASNPTGTSNTGELFF. The CDR3 DNA reads as TGTGCCAGCAATCCCACCGGGACATCGAACACCGGGGAGCTGTTTTTT.

This clone turned up a few times. The junction does not match germline at one end; this may be a read error. V and J are TRBV5-8 and TRBJ1-2; 7 nucleotides align to TRBD1. The CDR3 runs to 14 residues. Per the germline V gene, CDR1 is SGHTS and CDR2 is YDEGEE. Here the CDR3 reads CASSLRVSSGTDLF. The CDR3 nucleotides read TGTGCCAGCAGCTTAAGGGTCTCATCCGGGACAGACCTCTTC.

The chain couples TRBV7-2 to TRBJ1-4, with D possibly being TRBD1 (6 bases). The germline V and J ends were trimmed by 0 bases and 7 bases, with 15 bases remaining between them. Germline CDR1 is SGHTA and CDR2 is FQGNSA. This CDR3 contains 16 residues. The CDR3 region has the DNA TGTGCCAGCAGCTTAGCGGCCGTCCAGGGGAGTGAAAAACTGTTTTTT. Its translation: CASSLAAVQGSEKLFF.

The chain joins TRBV6-2 or TRBV6-3 to TRBJ2-1; D is ambiguous. Trimming stripped 6 bases from V and 7 bases from J, with 10 bases between. There are 12 residues in the CDR3. Germline CDR1 and CDR2: MNHEY and SVGEGT. This CDR3 reads CASSPEANEQFF. In DNA form, the CDR3 reads TGTGCCAGCAGCCCTGAAGCGAATGAGCAGTTCTTC.

The chain links TRBV24-1 to TRBJ1-3; 10 nucleotides match TRBD1. Germline trimming cut 4 bases from V and 2 bases from J; bases unmatched to any gene: 4. Germline lookup yields CDR1 KGHDR and CDR2 SFDVKD. The CDR3 has 16 residues. The CDR3 coding sequence is TGTGCCACCAGTGACCCGGGACAGGGGCCTGGAAACACCATATATTTT. It codes for CATSDPGQGPGNTIYF.

The J gene is TRBJ1-1, the V gene TRBV18, with 9 bases identical to TRBD1. The CDR3 sequence is 14 residues long. J gave up 5 bases and V 5 bases, and 6 bases lay outside the gene matches. The V gene's germline CDR1 is KGHSH and CDR2 LQKENI. CDR3 loop: CASSWDRVGTEAFF. The CDR3 DNA follows: TGTGCCAGCTCATGGGACAGGGTGGGAACTGAAGCTTTCTTT.

V usage is TRBV5-8 and J usage is TRBJ2-7; D not certain. The CDR3 extends over 12 amino acids. V was cut by 1 base and J by 4 bases, with 6 bases left in between. The germline gives CDR1 SGHTS, CDR2 YDEGEE. This CDR3 is CASSLLRYEQYF. The CDR3 bases are TGTGCCAGCAGCTTGCTACGTTACGAGCAGTACTTC.

This clone showed up just once. The CDR3 here is CASSQEISVEQYF. As DNA, the CDR3 is TGTGCCAGCAGCCAAGAAATTAGCGTCGAGCAGTACTTC. The gene calls are TRBV3-1 (or the pseudogene TRBV3-2) and TRBJ2-7; maybe TRBD2 (5 bases). There are 13 residues in the CDR3. V dropped 0 bases and J dropped 6 bases, with 9 bases sitting between them. CDR1 LGHDT and CDR2 YNNKEL come from the germline V gene (reference sequence).

V gene TRBV5-1 combines with J gene TRBJ2-7, with D maybe TRBD1 (5 bases). The CDR3 is 14 residues long. The V gene's germline CDR1 is SGHRS and CDR2 YFSETQ. V lost 0 bases, J lost 5 bases, and 12 bases lay in between. CDR3: CASSLAQGEDEQYF. CDR3 coding DNA: TGCGCCAGCAGCTTGGCCCAGGGTGAAGACGAGCAGTACTTC.

The chain couples TRBV11-2 to TRBJ2-5, with 9 bases lining up with TRBD1. The J segment lost 4 bases and the V segment lost 1 base, leaving 7 bases of the junction unmatched. Germline CDR1 is SGHAT and CDR2 is FQNNGV. This CDR3 is built from 16 residues. The CDR3 region has the DNA TGTGCCAGCAGCTTAGGAGGGACAGGGACTTTAGAGACCCAGTACTTC. Translating gives CASSLGGTGTLETQYF. Looking up the rest from reference TRBV11-2 and TRBJ2-5 gives the full variable domain: EAGVAQSPRYKIIEKRQSVAFWCNPISGHATLYWYQQILGQGPKLLIQFQNNGVVDDSQLPKDRFSAERLKGVDSTLKIQPAKLEDSAVYLCASSLGGTGTLETQYFGPGTRLLVL.

CDR3 in DNA: TGTGCCAGCAGTTCATCCGGGACTACTAACACCGGGGAGCTGTTTTTT. Translating it yields CASSSSGTTNTGELFF. The gene calls are TRBV6-5 and TRBJ2-2, with 7 positions matching TRBD2. Germline assignment: CDR1 MNHEY and CDR2 SVGAGI. V was pared by 4 bases and J by 2 bases, with 7 bases of the junction left unmatched. There are 16 residues in the CDR3.